These 30 T cell receptor beta chains were sequenced from one sample in a study of blood T cell repertoires in COVID-19. Sequencing was performed with immunoSEQ multiplex PCR; in TCRdb, only in-frame clones are kept and a portion is missing. The table has fewer than 500,000 clones, roughly nine tenths seen once. Sequenced sample: PBMCs or T cells enriched from blood (not recorded which). The receptors shown here come from a man between 25 and 39 years old who had recovered from COVID-19.

The chain employs TRBV10-3 and TRBJ1-5; 8 bases fit TRBD1. Germline trimming cut 10 bases from V and 5 bases from J; bases unmatched to any gene: 4. This CDR3 spans 12 amino acids. Per the germline V gene, CDR1 is ENHRY and CDR2 is SYGVKD. The CDR3 region has the DNA TGTGCCACCGGGACAGGTGATCAGCCCCAGCATTTT. The encoded protein is CATGTGDQPQHF.

The V call is TRBV10-1, the J call TRBJ2-1, with 8 bases fitting TRBD2. V dropped 2 bases and J dropped 6; count of bases not matched to a gene: 6. Per germline, CDR1 WNHNN and CDR2 SYGVQD (reference sequence). The CDR3 consists of 15 residues. CDR3 nucleotides: TGCGCCAGCAGTGAGAACCGGGAGGGCAGCAATGAGCAGTTCTTC. This encodes CASSENREGSNEQFF.

The V call is TRBV30, the J call TRBJ2-3; tentative D call: TRBD2 (6 bases). Germline CDR1 reads GTSNPN; CDR2 reads SVGIG (reference sequence). V gave up 0 bases and J gave up 4 bases, with 14 bases separating them. The length of the CDR3 is 15 residues. CDR3 nucleotide sequence: TGTGCCTGGAGTGTACCCGGGACTGCCGCAGATACGCAGTATTTT. Encoded protein: CAWSVPGTAADTQYF.

The chain carries TRBV11-2 and TRBJ2-7; the match to TRBD2 covers 12 bases. CDR3 length equals 15 residues. CDR1 SGHAT and CDR2 FQNNGV come from the germline V gene. Trimming took 4 bases from V and 6 from J; bases not matched to a gene: 7. The DNA for the CDR3 is TGTGCCAGCAGCTACTCTAGCGGGGGGGCTATCGAGCAGTACTTC. Translation gives CASSYSSGGAIEQYF.

This chain joins TRBV7-9 and TRBJ1-1; D is perhaps TRBD1 (6 bases). Germline V gene sequence: CDR1 SEHNR, CDR2 FQNEAQ (reference sequence). The V end was cut by 2 bases, the J end by 3 bases, with 10 bases between. CDR3 length: 14 residues. In DNA form, the CDR3 reads TGTGCCAGCAGCTTACAATCAGGGGACACTGAAGCTTTCTTT. Its protein product is CASSLQSGDTEAFF.

This chain links TRBV5-5 with TRBJ2-5; D is possibly TRBD2 (5 bases). Germline V gene lookup returns CDR1 SGHKS and CDR2 YYEKEE (reference sequence). This CDR3 region has 15 residues. V dropped 0 bases and J dropped 5 bases, with 14 bases sitting between them. CDR3 nucleotide sequence: TGTGCCAGCAGCTTGGCCCTAGCCCGCGGGGAGACCCAGTACTTC. Its protein product is CASSLALARGETQYF.

V and J are TRBV30 and TRBJ1-1, with D uncertain. Germline-derived CDR1 and CDR2 are GTSNPN and SVGIG (reference sequence). This CDR3 comprises 11 residues. Trimming cost V 4 bases and J 8 bases, with 11 bases left between them. DNA of the CDR3: TGTGCCTGGACTCGCGGCGCCGAAGCTTTCTTT. Translated: CAWTRGAEAFF.

The rearrangement links TRBV28 to TRBJ2-7; the D gene is possibly TRBD2 (6 bases). The V and J ends lost 5 bases and 3 bases respectively, with 14 bases between them. CDR3 size: 14 residues. Germline V gives CDR1 MDHEN, CDR2 SYDVKM. In DNA, the CDR3 is TGTGCCAGCAGTGGGGGGAGGTCAAGCTACGAGCAGTACTTC. This sequence encodes CASSGGRSSYEQYF.

The J gene is TRBJ2-5, the V gene TRBV19, with TRBD2 identical over 11 bases. Germline assignment: CDR1 LNHDA and CDR2 SQIVND (reference sequence). CDR3 length: 18 residues. V trimming: 5 bases; J trimming: 1 base; junction bases outside the gene matches: 12. This CDR3 reads CASSAPSGRRSIQETQYF. In DNA, the CDR3 is TGTGCCAGTAGTGCTCCTAGCGGGAGGCGTTCTATCCAAGAGACCCAGTACTTC.

The V and J genes are TRBV7-2 and TRBJ2-7; D possibly corresponds to TRBD2 (6 bases). The CDR3 has 15 amino acids. V lost 3 bases and J lost 0, with 12 bases in between. CDR1 is SGHTA, CDR2 FQGNSA, per germline. CDR3 sequence: CASSFRREFSYEQYF. CDR3 DNA sequence: TGTGCCAGCAGCTTTCGTCGGGAGTTCTCCTACGAGCAGTACTTC.

The chain uses TRBV2 and TRBJ2-7; 8 bases map to TRBD2. Germline V CDR1 and CDR2: SNHLY, FYNNEI. V shed 6 bases and J 2 bases; nucleotides not matched to a gene: 0. CDR3 length: 12 residues. CDR3 DNA sequence: TGTGCCAGCAGGACTAGCGCCTACGAGCAGTACTTC. The encoded protein is CASRTSAYEQYF.

The gene calls are TRBV11-1 and TRBJ2-1; D might be TRBD2 (5 bases). Germline CDR1 and CDR2: SGHAT and FQDESV (reference sequence). V lost 8 bases and J 2 bases, leaving 19 bases between the germline ends. CDR3 length: 16 amino acids. CDR3 amino acids: CASSLRGERPYNEQFF. As DNA, the CDR3 is TGTGCCAGCTCTCTCCGTGGGGAGCGCCCCTACAATGAGCAGTTCTTC.

This chain connects TRBV5-1 to TRBJ1-1; TRBD1 matches 10 bases. CDR3 length equals 15 residues. Trimming cost V 4 bases and J 6 bases; bases outside gene matches: 9. The germline gives CDR1 SGHRS, CDR2 YFSETQ. The CDR3 spells CASSAGDRGVPEAFF. DNA for the CDR3: TGCGCCAGCAGCGCCGGGGACAGGGGTGTCCCTGAAGCTTTCTTT.

The chain has TRBV15 and TRBJ1-2, with TRBD1 identical over 8 bases. The CDR3 contains 15 residues. Germline CDR1 and CDR2: LNHNV and YYDKDF (reference sequence). V shed 4 bases and J 5 bases; nucleotides not matched to a gene: 9. The CDR3 coding sequence is TGTGCCACCAGCACGGACAAGACAGGGGTTTATGGCTACACCTTC. Translating gives CATSTDKTGVYGYTF.

This chain connects TRBV27 to TRBJ1-4; D is uncertain. V lost 3 bases, J lost 0 bases, and 8 bases lay in between. The CDR3 is made up of 15 amino acids. The germline gives CDR1 MNHEY, CDR2 SMNVEV (reference sequence). The CDR3 bases are TGTGCCAGCAGTTTGGGCAGTGCAACTAATGAAAAACTGTTTTTT. Translated, it gives CASSLGSATNEKLFF.

The chain uses TRBV3-1 (or the pseudogene TRBV3-2) and TRBJ2-2; D unresolved. This CDR3 is 15 amino acids long. The ends were cut back, 6 bases at V and 7 bases at J, with 18 bases in the middle. The V gene's germline CDR1 is LGHDT and CDR2 YNNKEL (reference sequence). The CDR3 DNA is TGTGCCAGCAGTACCGCTTTGGTCGTCGGCGGGGAGCTGTTTTTT. Amino acids: CASSTALVVGGELFF.

The chain links TRBV6-5 to TRBJ1-2, with 7 bases lining up with TRBD1. The germline CDR1 and CDR2 sequences are MNHEY and SVGAGI. CDR3 length: 13 amino acids. With 0 bases clipped from V and 8 bases from J, the junction kept 3 bases outside the gene matches. The CDR3 region is CASSYSTGQGYTF. Written as DNA, the CDR3 is TGTGCCAGCAGTTACTCGACAGGGCAAGGCTACACCTTC.

The chain uses TRBV7-6 and TRBJ2-3, with a possible D match to TRBD2 (6 bases). The CDR3 has 14 amino acids. Germline assignment: CDR1 SGHVS and CDR2 FNYEAQ. Trimming pared 3 bases from V and 1 base from J, leaving 8 bases between. In DNA, the CDR3 is TGTGCCAGCAGCTTGGGACTTCGCACAGATACGCAGTATTTT. Residues: CASSLGLRTDTQYF. Using reference TRBV7-6 and TRBJ2-3 for the parts outside the CDR3, the full variable domain is GAGVSQSPRYKVTKRGQDVALRCDPISGHVSLYWYRQALGQGPEFLTYFNYEAQQDKSGLPNDRFSAERPEGSISTLTIQRTEQRDSAMYRCASSLGLRTDTQYFGPGTRLTVL.

This clone was recorded a few times. The gene calls are TRBV18 and TRBJ2-7, with 8 bases that match TRBD1. CDR3 size: 15 residues. Germline CDR1 and CDR2: KGHSH and LQKENI. V was clipped by 0 bases and J by 3 bases; unmatched bases: 4. In DNA form, the CDR3 reads TGTGCCAGCTCACCACCCACGGGACAGGACTACGAGCAGTACTTC. This translates into CASSPPTGQDYEQYF.

The V and J genes are TRBV19 and TRBJ1-5; D remains ambiguous. The CDR3 extends over 14 amino acids. Germline lookup yields CDR1 LNHDA and CDR2 SQIVND (reference sequence). The V end lost 7 bases, the J end lost 10 bases, and 20 bases lay between the germline ends. CDR3 bases: TGTGCCAGTACCCCAGGCGCTGGAGGACTTCCCCAGCATTTT. Protein sequence: CASTPGAGGLPQHF.

The CDR3 nucleotides read TGTGCCAGTAGTATTGCGTCATTCTCTGGAAACACCATATATTTT. It specifies CASSIASFSGNTIYF. The rearrangement uses TRBV19 and TRBJ1-3; no clear D. The length of the CDR3 is 15 residues. The V and J ends lost 3 bases and 0 bases respectively, with 9 bases between them. Germline-derived CDR1 and CDR2 are LNHDA and SQIVND (reference sequence). Full variable domain (missing parts from reference TRBV19 and TRBJ1-3): DGGITQSPKYLFRKEGQNVTLSCEQNLNHDAMYWYRQDPGQGLRLIYYSQIVNDFQKGDIAEGYSVSREKKESFPLTVTSAQKNPTAFYLCASSIASFSGNTIYFGEGSWLTVV.

V gene TRBV18 combines with J gene TRBJ2-1, with 8 positions matching TRBD1. The CDR3 has 16 amino acids. V lost 1 base and J lost 0; bases outside the gene matches: 2. CDR1 and CDR2 from the germline V gene are KGHSH and LQKENI. The CDR3 DNA reads TGTGCCAGCTCACCACGACAGGGGAGCTCCTACAATGAGCAGTTCTTC. This translates into CASSPRQGSSYNEQFF.

This chain connects TRBV6-4 to TRBJ1-5; D remains ambiguous. The CDR3 totals 13 residues. V lost 3 bases and J 4 bases, leaving 7 bases between the germline ends. Germline CDR1 is MRHNA and CDR2 is SNTAGT. Written as DNA, the CDR3 is TGTGCCAGCAGTGAAGGAGGGAATCAGCCCCAGCATTTT. Protein: CASSEGGNQPQHF.

The count of this clone is one. V usage is TRBV6-5 and J usage is TRBJ2-7, with TRBD1 identical over 8 bases. This CDR3 comprises 14 residues. Germline lookup yields CDR1 MNHEY and CDR2 SVGAGI. V lost 2 bases and J lost 2; bases outside the gene matches: 2. CDR3 region: CASSYVRGPYEQYF. The CDR3 DNA is TGTGCCAGCAGTTACGTCAGGGGGCCCTACGAGCAGTACTTC.

In regard to this clone: Other DNA sequences in this specimen translate into the identical CDR3. The genes are TRBV10-3 and TRBJ1-1; D is unresolved. CDR1 is ENHRY and CDR2 is SYGVKD in the germline V gene. The CDR3 consists of 11 residues. Trimming took 7 bases from V and 2 from J, leaving 5 bases between them. CDR3 bases: TGTGCCATCATGGCAAACACTGAAGCTTTCTTT. It is translated as CAIMANTEAFF.

This clone was seen a single time. The chain is built from TRBV19 and TRBJ2-7, with TRBD2 identical over 11 bases. The CDR3 is 16 residues long. Losses at the gene ends were 5 bases for V and 2 bases for J; bases not matched to a gene: 8. Germline V lookup: CDR1 LNHDA, CDR2 SQIVND (reference sequence). The CDR3 loop reads CASSPLLAGGAYEQYF. The CDR3, as DNA: TGTGCCAGTAGTCCTCTGCTAGCGGGAGGCGCCTACGAGCAGTACTTC.

CDR3: CASSIDAGDWRDLDEQYF. CDR3 coding DNA: TGTGCCAGTAGTATAGATGCGGGAGATTGGCGGGATTTAGACGAGCAGTACTTC. The chain links TRBV19 to TRBJ2-7; 7 nucleotides line up with TRBD2. Trimming removed 0 bases from V and 5 bases from J; junction bases left unmatched: 16. This CDR3 is 18 amino acids long. CDR1 is LNHDA and CDR2 is SQIVND in the germline V gene (reference sequence).

In this sample, this clone turned up once. The chain employs TRBV7-8 and TRBJ1-1, with TRBD1 identical over 9 bases. The CDR3 length is 16 residues. V shed 5 bases and J 0 bases; nucleotides not matched to a gene: 7. The germline gives CDR1 SGHVS, CDR2 FQNEAQ. CDR3 DNA: TGTGCCAGCAGCGCTACGGACAGGGGCGTGAACACTGAAGCTTTCTTT. Translated: CASSATDRGVNTEAFF. Variable domain in full (rest from reference TRBV7-8 and TRBJ1-1): GAGVSQSPRYKVAKRGQDVALRCDPISGHVSLFWYQQALGQGPEFLTYFQNEAQLDKSGLPSDRFFAERPEGSVSTLKIQRTQQEDSAVYLCASSATDRGVNTEAFFGQGTRLTVV.

This rearrangement joins TRBV6-5 to TRBJ2-1, with 7 bases matching TRBD2. CDR3 size: 14 residues. Germline V gene lookup returns CDR1 MNHEY and CDR2 SVGAGI. The junction had 6 bases not matched to a gene; V was cut back by 8 bases and J by 2 bases. In DNA form, the CDR3 reads TGTGCCAGCGCCCCCGGGACTACCTACAATGAGCAGTTCTTC. It specifies CASAPGTTYNEQFF.

The rearrangement uses TRBV27 and TRBJ1-3; no firm D call. This CDR3 is 16 amino acids long. Germline V gene sequence: CDR1 MNHEY, CDR2 SMNVEV (reference sequence). V lost 6 bases, J lost 0 bases, and 15 bases lay in between. The CDR3 here is CASSPVGSSSGNTIYF. The DNA for the CDR3 is TGTGCCAGCAGCCCTGTAGGGAGCTCCTCTGGAAACACCATATATTTT.